A single sample gave rise to the 24 T cell receptor beta chains below, sequenced in a study of response to subunit inactivated influenza vaccine. TCRdb independently ran MiXCR on the RT-PCR reads; one entry per CDR3 protein. The data show about 190,000 distinct CDR3 sequences, with over 13% seen just once and 20% to 30% held by the top ten. Sequenced material: CD8+ T cells sorted from PBMCs, taken 5 days after vaccination. These receptors originate from a middle-aged man who received an inactivated influenza vaccine.

The chain is built from TRBV12-3 or TRBV12-4 and TRBJ1-1; maybe TRBD1 (5 bases). The CDR3 is 15 residues long. Trimming pared 7 bases from V and 3 bases from J, leaving 18 bases between. CDR3 DNA: TGTGCCAGCATCTTACGGGGGGAGGCGGACACTGAAGCTTTCTTT. Its translation is CASILRGEADTEAFF.

This rearrangement joins TRBV20-1 to TRBJ2-1; 10 nucleotides line up with TRBD2. This CDR3 spans 14 amino acids. With V trimmed by 7 bases and J by 5 bases, 8 bases remained unmatched. CDR1 is DFQATT, CDR2 SNEGSKA, per germline (reference sequence). CDR3 coding DNA: TGCAGTGGATCAGGACTAGCGGAGGACAATGAGCAGTTCTTC. This encodes CSGSGLAEDNEQFF.

This clonotype was recorded at least ten times. The V and J genes are TRBV5-6 and TRBJ2-7; 8 nucleotides match TRBD1. CDR1 and CDR2 from the germline V gene are SGHDT and YYEEEE. V lost 5 bases to trimming and J lost 4 bases; unmatched junction nucleotides: 5. The CDR3 consists of 13 residues. CDR3 amino acids: CASRKGQGYEQYF. CDR3 bases: TGTGCCAGCAGGAAAGGACAGGGTTACGAGCAGTACTTC.

V usage is TRBV4-3 and J usage is TRBJ2-1; maybe TRBD1 (7 bases). Trimming stripped 0 bases from V and 2 bases from J, with 11 bases between. Germline CDR1 is LGHNA and CDR2 is YSLEER. This CDR3 has 16 amino acids. CDR3 sequence reads: CASSQDQGGTYNEQFF. DNA of the CDR3: TGCGCCAGCAGCCAAGATCAGGGGGGTACCTACAATGAGCAGTTCTTC.

The gene calls are TRBV20-1 and TRBJ1-2, with D unclear. Trimming cost V 0 bases and J 2 bases, with 19 bases left between them. Germline values: CDR1 DFQATT, CDR2 SNEGSKA (reference sequence). This CDR3 is built from 17 residues. Here the CDR3 reads CSARDLGTANPNYGYTF. The CDR3 nucleotides are TGCAGTGCTAGAGATTTGGGCACCGCTAACCCCAACTATGGCTACACCTTC.

V is TRBV2 and J is TRBJ2-7; possible D gene TRBD1, 5 bases. The CDR3 totals 16 residues. Trimming shortened V by 2 bases and J by 0 bases, and 14 bases separated the two germline ends. The V gene's germline CDR1 is SNHLY and CDR2 FYNNEI. Here the CDR3 DNA reads TGTGCCAGCAGTGAACTCTATACAGGTAGCTCCTACGAGCAGTACTTC. Its translation: CASSELYTGSSYEQYF.

A single count supports this clonotype. The genes are TRBV2 and TRBJ2-7, with 11 bases aligning to TRBD2. Germline V CDR1 and CDR2: SNHLY, FYNNEI. The V segment lost 4 bases and the J segment 7 bases; nucleotides outside the gene matches: 6. The CDR3 runs to 14 residues. The CDR3 DNA is TGTGCCAGCAGTGTAGCGGGAGGGCCGGGAGAGCAGTACTTC. As protein: CASSVAGGPGEQYF.

This clonotype has a count of ten or more. J is TRBJ2-7 and V is TRBV27; D may be TRBD1 or TRBD2 (6 bases each). There are 15 residues in the CDR3. In germline, CDR1 is MNHEY, CDR2 SMNVEV (reference sequence). Trimming pared 2 bases from V and 0 bases from J, leaving 11 bases between. The CDR3 DNA sequence: TGTGCCAGCAGTTTAGGAGGGGGAGACTCCTACGAGCAGTACTTC. Protein product: CASSLGGGDSYEQYF.

This clonotype was recorded a few times. The chain has TRBV4-1 and TRBJ2-7; 8 positions agree with TRBD1. V shed 2 bases and J 2 bases; nucleotides not matched to a gene: 11. Looked up from germline, CDR1 is MGHRA and CDR2 is YSYEKL. This CDR3 comprises 17 residues. CDR3 nucleotides: TGCGCCAGCAGCCAACGTCCGGGACAGGAGGTTCCCTACGAGCAGTACTTC. Translating it yields CASSQRPGQEVPYEQYF.

This clonotype has more than one count but fewer than ten. V and J are TRBV27 and TRBJ2-7, with D perhaps assigned TRBD1 or TRBD2 (6 bases each). The CDR3 sequence is 14 residues long. CDR1 is MNHEY and CDR2 is SMNVEV in the germline V gene (reference sequence). The V gene lost 2 bases and the J gene lost 4 bases, with 12 bases spanning the gap. CDR3 loop: CASSLGQGRYEQYF. In nucleotides, the CDR3 is TGTGCCAGCAGTTTAGGGCAGGGGAGGTACGAGCAGTACTTC.

This clonotype was seen more than once but under ten times. The V call is TRBV4-1, the J call TRBJ2-3; D ambiguous. V lost 3 bases to trimming and J lost 3 bases, with 7 bases between them. Germline assignment: CDR1 MGHRA and CDR2 YSYEKL. This CDR3 comprises 13 residues. CDR3 DNA sequence: TGCGCCAGCAGCCAGGCCCAGACAGATACGCAGTATTTT. Translating it yields CASSQAQTDTQYF.

This clonotype was seen a handful of times. This chain links TRBV24-1 with TRBJ2-2; no definite D call. This CDR3 comprises 14 residues. CDR1 and CDR2 (germline): KGHDR, SFDVKD. Trimming removed 5 bases from V and 3 bases from J, with 9 bases in between. CDR3 sequence (DNA): TGTGCCACCAGTGGTTCGGTGGACACCGGGGAGCTGTTTTTT. Translation gives CATSGSVDTGELFF.

This clonotype was recorded a few times. This sequence joins TRBV15 and TRBJ2-3, with 8 nucleotides matching TRBD1. Germline lookup yields CDR1 LNHNV and CDR2 YYDKDF (reference sequence). This CDR3 has 15 amino acids. The V and J ends lost 3 bases and 1 base, in that order; junction bases with no gene match: 3. As DNA, the CDR3 is TGTGCCACCAGCAGGGACAGGGCAGGCACAGATACGCAGTATTTT. As protein: CATSRDRAGTDTQYF.

This chain uses TRBV7-6 with TRBJ2-7, with 11 bases identical to TRBD1. The length of the CDR3 is 14 residues. CDR1 and CDR2 from the germline V gene are SGHVS and FNYEAQ. The junction had 4 bases not matched to a gene; V was cut back by 4 bases and J by 5 bases. The CDR3 sequence is CASSSGTGGNEQYF. CDR3 bases: TGTGCCAGCAGCTCTGGGACAGGGGGGAACGAGCAGTACTTC.

This clonotype was seen more than once but under ten times. The chain combines TRBV10-3 with TRBJ2-5; perhaps TRBD2 as D (6 bases). Trimming took 5 bases from V and 5 from J, leaving 9 bases between them. The CDR3 runs 12 residues. Germline V gene lookup returns CDR1 ENHRY and CDR2 SYGVKD. For the CDR3, the DNA is TGTGCCATCAGTACTAGCCGTGAGACCCAGTACTTC. This encodes CAISTSRETQYF.

This clonotype was seen more than once but under ten times. This sequence joins TRBV10-3 and TRBJ2-7; no definite D call. V lost 6 bases and J lost 6, with 18 bases in between. The CDR3 extends over 14 amino acids. Germline V gives CDR1 ENHRY, CDR2 SYGVKD. This chain's CDR3 is CAISETMAWGEQYF. The CDR3 coding sequence is TGTGCCATCAGCGAAACTATGGCTTGGGGCGAGCAGTACTTC.

A few counts support this clonotype. The junction and the germline gene differ at one end; a read error may be behind it. The gene calls are TRBV18 and TRBJ2-7; D ambiguous. Germline CDR1 and CDR2: KGHSH and LQKENI. The CDR3 is 15 residues long. CDR3 in amino acids: CASSPPPGASDEQYF. The CDR3 DNA sequence: TGTGCCAGCTCACCACCTCCAGGCGCCTCCGACGAGCAGTACTTC.

The rearrangement joins TRBV4-1 to TRBJ2-1; weak D call: TRBD2 (5 bases). This CDR3 has 15 amino acids. Trimming took off 8 bases at V and 10 bases at J, with 24 bases between the two ends. Germline lookup yields CDR1 MGHRA and CDR2 YSYEKL. CDR3 sequence reads: CASGSYFPSGREQFF. CDR3 bases: TGCGCCAGCGGATCATACTTCCCGAGCGGACGAGAGCAGTTCTTC.

V gene TRBV27 combines with J gene TRBJ2-5; 13 nucleotides match TRBD2. The CDR3 is made up of 16 amino acids. In germline, CDR1 is MNHEY, CDR2 SMNVEV (reference sequence). After removal of 5 bases from V and 1 base from J, the junction contained 4 bases not matched to a gene. This chain's CDR3 is CASSPGTSGIQETQYF. The CDR3 DNA reads TGTGCCAGCAGTCCGGGGACTAGCGGGATCCAAGAGACCCAGTACTTC.

CDR3 nucleotides: TGTGCCAGCAGTTACAGGCGCTTAAACACAGATACGCAGTATTTT. It encodes CASSYRRLNTDTQYF. This rearrangement joins TRBV6-5 to TRBJ2-3; D unclear. CDR3 length: 15 amino acids. V lost 2 bases and J 2 bases, leaving 11 bases between the germline ends. From germline, CDR1 is MNHEY and CDR2 SVGAGI.

Ten or more counts support this clonotype. This chain links TRBV27 with TRBJ2-7, with D possibly being TRBD1 or TRBD2 (7 bases each). CDR1 and CDR2 from the germline V gene are MNHEY and SMNVEV (reference sequence). CDR3 length: 15 residues. Trimming stripped 2 bases from V and 3 bases from J, with 14 bases between. Here the CDR3 DNA reads TGTGCCAGCAGTTTAGGGGGAGGGGGCCTCTACGAGCAGTACTTC. This sequence encodes CASSLGGGGLYEQYF.

This clonotype has ten or more counts. As DNA, the CDR3 is TGCAGCGTTCTGGCAGCCTGGCCGGGCGAGCAGTACTTC. Translation gives CSVLAAWPGEQYF. This rearrangement joins TRBV29-1 to TRBJ2-7; D unresolved. The germline CDR1 and CDR2 sequences are SQVTM and ANQGSEA. The CDR3 is 13 residues long. V shed 5 bases and J shed 6 bases, with 17 bases lying between them.

This clonotype was seen a handful of times. The chain uses TRBV2 and TRBJ1-3, with a weak D call TRBD1 (5 bases). The V end was cut by 4 bases, the J end by 0 bases, with 10 bases between. The CDR3 runs to 15 residues. Germline V lookup: CDR1 SNHLY, CDR2 FYNNEI. The DNA of the CDR3 is TGTGCCAGCAGTGTATGGGACTACTCTGGAAACACCATATATTTT. It codes for CASSVWDYSGNTIYF.

This clonotype was seen more than once but under ten times. The CDR3: CASSDAHGETQYF. The CDR3 DNA is TGTGCCAGCAGTGATGCTCACGGGGAGACCCAGTACTTC. The J gene is TRBJ2-5, the V gene TRBV2; D gene unclear. Trimming took off 3 bases at V and 5 bases at J, with 10 bases between the two ends. The V gene's germline CDR1 is SNHLY and CDR2 FYNNEI. CDR3 length: 13 amino acids.